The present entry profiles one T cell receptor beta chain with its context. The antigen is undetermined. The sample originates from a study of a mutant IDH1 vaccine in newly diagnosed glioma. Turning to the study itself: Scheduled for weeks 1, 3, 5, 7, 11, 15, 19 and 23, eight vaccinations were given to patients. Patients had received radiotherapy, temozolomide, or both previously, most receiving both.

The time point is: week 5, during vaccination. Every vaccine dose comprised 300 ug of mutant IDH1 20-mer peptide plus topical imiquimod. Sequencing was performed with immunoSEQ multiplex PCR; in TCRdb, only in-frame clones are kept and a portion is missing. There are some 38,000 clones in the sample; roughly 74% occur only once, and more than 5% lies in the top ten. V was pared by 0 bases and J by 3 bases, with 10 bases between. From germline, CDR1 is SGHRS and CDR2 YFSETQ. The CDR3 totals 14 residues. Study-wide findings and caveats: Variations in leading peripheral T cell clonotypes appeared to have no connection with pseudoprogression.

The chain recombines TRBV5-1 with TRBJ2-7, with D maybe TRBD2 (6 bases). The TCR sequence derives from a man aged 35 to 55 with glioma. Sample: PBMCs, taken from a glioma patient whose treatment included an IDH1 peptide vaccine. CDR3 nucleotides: TGCGCCAGCAGCTTGGCCCCGGGGGACTACGAGCAGTACTTC. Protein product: CASSLAPGDYEQYF.